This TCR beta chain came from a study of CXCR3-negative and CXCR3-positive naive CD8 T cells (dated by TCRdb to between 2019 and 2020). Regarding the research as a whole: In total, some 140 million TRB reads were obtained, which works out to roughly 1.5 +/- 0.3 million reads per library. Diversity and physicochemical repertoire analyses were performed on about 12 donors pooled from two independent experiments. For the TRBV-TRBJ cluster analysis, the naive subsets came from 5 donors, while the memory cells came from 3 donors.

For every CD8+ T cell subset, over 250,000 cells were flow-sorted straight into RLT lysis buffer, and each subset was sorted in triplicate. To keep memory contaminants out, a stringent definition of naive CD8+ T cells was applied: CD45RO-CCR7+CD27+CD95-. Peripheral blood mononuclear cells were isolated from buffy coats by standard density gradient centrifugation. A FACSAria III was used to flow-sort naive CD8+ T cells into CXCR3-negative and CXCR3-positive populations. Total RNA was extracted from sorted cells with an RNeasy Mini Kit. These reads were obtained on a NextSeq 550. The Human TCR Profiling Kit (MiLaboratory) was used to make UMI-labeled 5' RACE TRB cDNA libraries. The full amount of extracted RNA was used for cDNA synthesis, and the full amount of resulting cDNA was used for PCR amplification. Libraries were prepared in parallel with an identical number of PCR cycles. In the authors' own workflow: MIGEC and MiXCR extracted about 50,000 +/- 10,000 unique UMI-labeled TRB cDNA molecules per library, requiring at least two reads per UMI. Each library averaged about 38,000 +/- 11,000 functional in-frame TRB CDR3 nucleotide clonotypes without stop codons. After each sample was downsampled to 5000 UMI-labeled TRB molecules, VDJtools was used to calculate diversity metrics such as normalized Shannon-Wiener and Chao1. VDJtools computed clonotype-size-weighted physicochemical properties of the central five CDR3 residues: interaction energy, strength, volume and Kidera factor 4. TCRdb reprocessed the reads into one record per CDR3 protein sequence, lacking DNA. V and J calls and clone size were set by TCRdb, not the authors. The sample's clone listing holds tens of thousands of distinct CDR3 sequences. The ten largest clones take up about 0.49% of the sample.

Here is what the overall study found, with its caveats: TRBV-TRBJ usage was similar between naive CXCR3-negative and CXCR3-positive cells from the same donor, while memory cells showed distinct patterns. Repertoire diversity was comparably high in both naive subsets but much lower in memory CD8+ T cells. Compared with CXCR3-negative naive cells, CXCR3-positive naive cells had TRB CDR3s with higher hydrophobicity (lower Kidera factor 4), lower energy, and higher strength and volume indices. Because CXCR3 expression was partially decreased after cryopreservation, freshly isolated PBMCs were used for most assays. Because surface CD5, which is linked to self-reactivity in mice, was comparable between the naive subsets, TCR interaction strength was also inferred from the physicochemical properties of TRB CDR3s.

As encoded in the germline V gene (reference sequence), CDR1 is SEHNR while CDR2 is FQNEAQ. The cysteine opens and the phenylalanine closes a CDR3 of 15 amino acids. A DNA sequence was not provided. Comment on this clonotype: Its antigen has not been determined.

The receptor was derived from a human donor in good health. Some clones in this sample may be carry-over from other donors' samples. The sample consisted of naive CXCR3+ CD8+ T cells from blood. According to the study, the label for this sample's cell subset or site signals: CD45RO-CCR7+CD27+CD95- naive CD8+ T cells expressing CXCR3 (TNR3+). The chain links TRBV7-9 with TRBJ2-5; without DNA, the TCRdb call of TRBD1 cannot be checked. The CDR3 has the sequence CASSSWGGDQETQYF.